The clone carrying this T cell receptor (beta chain) was recorded once. This entry belongs to a study of control samples from healthy donors and cancer patients. Per the germline V gene, CDR1 is MNHEY and CDR2 is SVGAGI. CDR3 length: 14 amino acids. J was trimmed by 6 bases and V by 6 bases; bases with no gene match: 4. Some clones are missing from TCRdb's copy, which holds only in-frame ones; the method was immunoSEQ multiplex PCR. This sample yields approximately 81,000 clones, of which over 90% are seen a single time; approximately 4.8% belongs to the top ten. The genes are TRBV6-5 and TRBJ1-4; 10 positions agree with TRBD1. This TCR derives from a woman under 30 in good health. Sequencing was performed on blood. CDR3 sequence reads: CASRRDRGYEKLFF. CDR3 bases: TGTGCCAGCAGAAGGGACAGGGGTTATGAAAAACTGTTTTTT.